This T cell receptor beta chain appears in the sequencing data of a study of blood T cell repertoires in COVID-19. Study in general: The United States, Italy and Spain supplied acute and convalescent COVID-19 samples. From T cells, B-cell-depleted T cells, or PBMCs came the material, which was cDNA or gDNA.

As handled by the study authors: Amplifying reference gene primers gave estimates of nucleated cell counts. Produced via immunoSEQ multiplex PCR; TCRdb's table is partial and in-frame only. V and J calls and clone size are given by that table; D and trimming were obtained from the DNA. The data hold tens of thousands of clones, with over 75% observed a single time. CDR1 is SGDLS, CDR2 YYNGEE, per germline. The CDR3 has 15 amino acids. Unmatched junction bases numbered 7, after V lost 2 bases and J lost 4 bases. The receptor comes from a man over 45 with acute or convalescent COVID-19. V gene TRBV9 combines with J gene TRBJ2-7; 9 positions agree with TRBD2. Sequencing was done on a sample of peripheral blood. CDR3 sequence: CASSVGPGLAYEQYF. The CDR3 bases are TGTGCCAGCAGCGTTGGACCGGGACTAGCATACGAGCAGTACTTC.